This T cell receptor beta chain was recorded in a study of blood T cell repertoires in COVID-19. Study information: T cells, B-cell-depleted T cells, or PBMCs provided the cDNA or gDNA that served as material.

The study recruited people aged roughly 18 to 95 years across around 23 US areas. Participants were placed into cohorts based on the clinical history they reported. The sample holds one count of this clone. Original handling: Reference gene primer amplification in the assay estimated nucleated cell counts. Produced via immunoSEQ multiplex PCR; TCRdb's table is partial and in-frame only. The DNA gave D and trimming, while V, J and clone size come from that table. Of approximately 300,000 clones in the sample, around 87% were seen once. The germline V gene encodes CDR1 SEHNR and CDR2 FQNEAQ (reference sequence). J lost 6 bases, V lost 3 bases, and 13 bases had no gene match. The CDR3 is 16 residues long.

The origin of this receptor is a young woman with acute COVID-19. The chain couples TRBV7-9 to TRBJ1-2, with 7 bases that match TRBD1. The specimen was PBMCs or T cells enriched from blood (not recorded which). CDR3 DNA: TGTGCCAGCAGCTTGGCCGCCCGGGACAGCTTGGATGGCTACACCTTC. Amino acid sequence: CASSLAARDSLDGYTF.